This record concerns one TCR beta chain sequence. Its antigen is unknown. Sequence at one end of the junction differs from germline and may be a read error. This specimen comes from a study of T cells in localized non-small cell lung cancer. This CDR3 contains 15 residues. CDR1 KGHSH and CDR2 LQKENI come from the germline V gene. Whole-study findings and limits: Turning up in adjacent lung were a median approximately 60 of the top 100 tumor clones.

Clones were sequenced by immunoSEQ multiplex PCR, and TCRdb holds only the in-frame ones, with some missing. Among some 1,700 clones listed, 22% were seen once. The source material was lung tumor tissue, sampled before any cancer treatment. The rearrangement links TRBV18 to TRBJ2-3, with D possibly called TRBD1 or TRBD2 (5 bases each). This sequence was found in a male donor at least 60 years old with stage I lung adenocarcinoma. Written as DNA, the CDR3 is TGTGCCAGCTCCCCACCGGGACGGACCACAGATACGCAGTATTTT. Its protein is CASSPPGRTTDTQYF.